This is a list of T cell receptor beta chains from one sample in a study of blood T cell repertoires in COVID-19. Sequencing used immunoSEQ multiplex PCR; TCRdb keeps in-frame clones, though not all of them. This table has fewer than 600,000 clones, approximately 87% appearing once. Sequencing used PBMCs or T cells enriched from blood (not recorded which). Receptors originate from a woman between 40 and 50 years old who had recovered from COVID-19. The CDR3 runs from the conserved cysteine through the conserved F or W. A D gene is named only where the DNA matches it firmly. Only part of the rows carry a size: once, few, many, or a class if the clone is expanded.

v_gene: TRBV7-9
j_gene: TRBJ1-5
abundance: medium-sized
len: 15
d_gene: TRBD1
CDR3aa: CASSSTGGGNQPQHF
CDR3nt: TGTGCCAGCAGTTCTACAGGGGGCGGGAATCAGCCCCAGCATTTT

v_gene: TRBV3-1/TRBV3-2
j_gene: TRBJ1-1
abundance: -
len: 17
d_gene: -
CDR3aa: CASSQLGGRSGGTEAFF
CDR3nt: TGTGCCAGCAGCCAATTAGGCGGTCGGAGTGGCGGCACTGAAGCTTTCTTT

v_gene: TRBV7-2
j_gene: TRBJ2-7
abundance: -
len: 15
d_gene: -
CDR3aa: CASSLVAGSSYEQYF
CDR3nt: TGTGCCAGCAGCTTGGTGGCGGGTAGCTCCTACGAGCAGTACTTC

v_gene: TRBV24-1
j_gene: TRBJ2-5
abundance: once
len: 15
d_gene: -
CDR3aa: CATSGDIGYQETQYF
CDR3nt: TGTGCCACCAGCGGGGACATTGGTTACCAAGAGACCCAGTACTTC

v_gene: TRBV3-1/TRBV3-2
j_gene: TRBJ2-1
abundance: once
len: 14
d_gene: -
CDR3aa: CASSQVGLQTPWFF
CDR3nt: TGTGCCAGCAGCCAAGTAGGACTACAAACCCCCTGGTTCTTC

v_gene: TRBV7-2
j_gene: TRBJ2-7
abundance: -
len: 13
d_gene: -
CDR3aa: CASSLVPEYEQYF
CDR3nt: TGTGCCAGCAGCTTAGTACCGGAGTACGAGCAGTACTTC

v_gene: TRBV30
j_gene: TRBJ1-5
abundance: -
len: 13
d_gene: -
CDR3aa: CAWSERAGQPQHF
CDR3nt: TGTGCCTGGAGTGAGAGGGCAGGTCAGCCCCAGCATTTT

v_gene: TRBV27
j_gene: TRBJ2-1
abundance: -
len: 13
d_gene: -
CDR3aa: CASSVPLGGEQFF
CDR3nt: TGTGCCAGCAGTGTCCCCCTAGGGGGGGAACAGTTCTTC

v_gene: TRBV4-3
j_gene: TRBJ1-2
abundance: -
len: 14
d_gene: -
CDR3aa: CASSQDIRAAGYTF
CDR3nt: TGCGCCAGCAGCCAAGATATCAGGGCGGCTGGCTACACCTTC

v_gene: TRBV13
j_gene: TRBJ1-1
abundance: -
len: 12
d_gene: -
CDR3aa: CASGQTNTEAFF
CDR3nt: TGTGCCAGTGGGCAGACGAACACTGAAGCTTTCTTT

v_gene: TRBV27
j_gene: TRBJ1-2
abundance: -
len: 16
d_gene: -
CDR3aa: CASSIRAGLLLGGYTF
CDR3nt: TGTGCCAGCAGTATCCGGGCGGGCCTCTTATTGGGAGGCTACACCTTC

v_gene: TRBV15
j_gene: TRBJ1-4
abundance: -
len: 17
d_gene: TRBD1
CDR3aa: CATRNSIDRATNEKLFF
CDR3nt: TGTGCCACCAGAAATTCTATCGACAGGGCAACTAATGAAAAACTGTTTTTT

v_gene: TRBV6-6
j_gene: TRBJ2-7
abundance: -
len: 17
d_gene: TRBD2
CDR3aa: CASSRLAGGLSSYEQYF
CDR3nt: TGTGCCAGCAGTCGACTAGCGGGAGGTTTAAGCTCCTACGAGCAGTACTTC

v_gene: TRBV5-1
j_gene: TRBJ2-7
abundance: -
len: 17
d_gene: TRBD1
CDR3aa: CASSFRQGADTAREQYF
CDR3nt: TGCGCCAGCAGCTTTCGACAGGGAGCAGATACTGCGAGGGAGCAGTACTTC

v_gene: TRBV6-5
j_gene: TRBJ1-2
abundance: -
len: 14
d_gene: TRBD1
CDR3aa: CASSPSDRISGYTF
CDR3nt: TGTGCCAGCAGTCCCTCGGACAGGATCTCTGGCTACACCTTC

v_gene: TRBV6-5
j_gene: TRBJ1-2
abundance: -
len: 14
d_gene: TRBD1
CDR3aa: CASSYGTGNYGYTF
CDR3nt: TGTGCCAGCAGTTATGGGACAGGGAACTATGGCTACACCTTC

v_gene: TRBV16
j_gene: TRBJ2-7
abundance: -
len: 14
d_gene: -
CDR3aa: CASSLRTGNYEQYF
CDR3nt: TGTGCCAGCAGCCTCCGGACGGGGAACTACGAGCAGTACTTC

v_gene: TRBV7-6
j_gene: TRBJ1-1
abundance: -
len: 15
d_gene: TRBD1
CDR3aa: CASSPGTALNTEAFF
CDR3nt: TGTGCCAGCAGCCCGGGGACAGCCCTGAACACTGAAGCTTTCTTT

v_gene: TRBV12-3/TRBV12-4
j_gene: TRBJ1-5
abundance: -
len: 12
d_gene: -
CDR3aa: CASSSQVQPQHF
CDR3nt: TGTGCCAGCAGTTCACAAGTTCAGCCCCAGCATTTT

v_gene: TRBV5-1
j_gene: TRBJ2-7
abundance: -
len: 13
d_gene: -
CDR3aa: CASSLVASYEQYF
CDR3nt: TGCGCCAGCAGCTTGGTGGCTTCATACGAGCAGTACTTC

v_gene: TRBV19
j_gene: TRBJ1-6
abundance: once
len: 15
d_gene: -
CDR3aa: CASSIGETVNSPLHF
CDR3nt: TGTGCCAGTAGTATAGGAGAGACAGTCAATTCACCCCTCCACTTT

v_gene: TRBV29-1
j_gene: TRBJ1-1
abundance: -
len: 12
d_gene: TRBD1
CDR3aa: CSVEGQQGGAFF
CDR3nt: TGCAGCGTTGAAGGACAACAGGGGGGAGCTTTCTTT

v_gene: TRBV5-6
j_gene: TRBJ2-7
abundance: -
len: 13
d_gene: -
CDR3aa: CASSSPLSYEQYF
CDR3nt: TGTGCCAGCAGTTCTCCACTTTCCTACGAGCAGTACTTC

v_gene: TRBV6-5
j_gene: TRBJ1-2
abundance: -
len: 14
d_gene: TRBD1
CDR3aa: CASSLRTGRYGYTF
CDR3nt: TGTGCCAGCAGCTTGCGGACAGGGAGATATGGCTACACCTTC

v_gene: TRBV2
j_gene: TRBJ2-2
abundance: -
len: 14
d_gene: -
CDR3aa: CASRAGQVTGELFF
CDR3nt: TGTGCCAGCAGGGCGGGGCAGGTCACCGGGGAGCTGTTTTTT

v_gene: TRBV12-3/TRBV12-4
j_gene: TRBJ2-7
abundance: -
len: 12
d_gene: -
CDR3aa: CASSLPYSEQYF
CDR3nt: TGTGCCAGCAGTTTGCCCTACTCCGAGCAGTACTTC

v_gene: TRBV29-1
j_gene: TRBJ2-1
abundance: -
len: 14
d_gene: TRBD2
CDR3aa: CSVRSGRGYNEQFF
CDR3nt: TGCAGCGTGAGGAGCGGGAGGGGCTACAATGAGCAGTTCTTC

v_gene: TRBV19
j_gene: TRBJ2-7
abundance: -
len: 11
d_gene: -
CDR3aa: CASSMRDEQYF
CDR3nt: TGTGCCAGTAGTATGAGGGACGAGCAGTACTTC

v_gene: TRBV1
j_gene: TRBJ1-2
abundance: -
len: 15
d_gene: -
CDR3aa: CTSSLFRGFQDGYTF
CDR3nt: TGCACCAGCAGCCTCTTCAGGGGATTTCAGGATGGCTACACCTTC

v_gene: TRBV11-3
j_gene: TRBJ1-2
abundance: -
len: 13
d_gene: -
CDR3aa: CASSPAGGYGYTF
CDR3nt: TGTGCCAGCAGCCCCGCGGGAGGCTATGGCTACACCTTC

v_gene: TRBV19
j_gene: TRBJ2-3
abundance: few
len: 18
d_gene: TRBD2
CDR3aa: CASSSPSGAGGFTDTQYF
CDR3nt: TGTGCCAGTAGTTCCCCGAGCGGAGCGGGAGGGTTCACAGATACGCAGTATTTT

v_gene: TRBV9
j_gene: TRBJ1-4
abundance: -
len: 12
d_gene: -
CDR3aa: CASSAQGEKLFF
CDR3nt: TGTGCCAGCAGCGCTCAGGGTGAAAAACTGTTTTTT

v_gene: TRBV4-3
j_gene: TRBJ1-2
abundance: -
len: 16
d_gene: -
CDR3aa: CASSQEPTQTPYGYTF
CDR3nt: TGCGCCAGCAGCCAAGAACCCACACAAACCCCCTATGGCTACACCTTC

v_gene: TRBV2
j_gene: TRBJ2-3
abundance: -
len: 12
d_gene: -
CDR3aa: CASGWEADTQYF
CDR3nt: TGTGCCAGCGGTTGGGAGGCAGATACGCAGTATTTT

v_gene: TRBV12-3/TRBV12-4
j_gene: TRBJ2-1
abundance: -
len: 12
d_gene: -
CDR3aa: CASSLSSRDQFF
CDR3nt: TGTGCCAGCAGTTTAAGCTCCAGGGATCAGTTCTTC

v_gene: TRBV11-2
j_gene: TRBJ1-2
abundance: -
len: 14
d_gene: -
CDR3aa: CASSLSTGNRGYTF
CDR3nt: TGTGCCAGCAGCTTATCCACAGGGAATAGGGGCTACACCTTC

v_gene: TRBV7-9
j_gene: TRBJ1-4
abundance: -
len: 15
d_gene: -
CDR3aa: CASSKTGPTNEKLFF
CDR3nt: TGTGCCAGCAGCAAGACAGGCCCCACTAATGAAAAACTGTTTTTT

v_gene: TRBV29-1
j_gene: TRBJ2-2
abundance: -
len: 14
d_gene: TRBD1
CDR3aa: CSVVRDRNTGELFF
CDR3nt: TGCAGCGTTGTCCGGGACAGGAACACCGGGGAGCTGTTTTTT

v_gene: TRBV5-1
j_gene: TRBJ2-1
abundance: -
len: 15
d_gene: -
CDR3aa: CASSLADVTDNEQFF
CDR3nt: TGCGCCAGCAGCTTGGCCGATGTGACAGACAATGAGCAGTTCTTC

v_gene: TRBV2
j_gene: TRBJ2-7
abundance: -
len: 14
d_gene: -
CDR3aa: CASRNVQPLEGQYF
CDR3nt: TGTGCCAGCAGAAACGTACAGCCGCTTGAAGGGCAGTACTTC

v_gene: TRBV6-4
j_gene: TRBJ1-2
abundance: once
len: 13
d_gene: -
CDR3aa: CASSDSGVYGYTF
CDR3nt: TGTGCCAGCAGTGACTCAGGGGTCTATGGCTACACCTTC

v_gene: TRBV28
j_gene: TRBJ2-6
abundance: -
len: 18
d_gene: -
CDR3aa: CASSLFQGTASGANVLTF
CDR3nt: TGTGCCAGCAGTTTATTTCAGGGGACCGCTTCTGGGGCCAACGTCCTGACTTTC

v_gene: TRBV3-1/TRBV3-2
j_gene: TRBJ2-7
abundance: -
len: 18
d_gene: TRBD2
CDR3aa: CASSQLLLYGGGTYEQYF
CDR3nt: TGTGCCAGCAGCCAACTTTTGCTATATGGGGGGGGGACCTACGAGCAGTACTTC

v_gene: TRBV3-1/TRBV3-2
j_gene: TRBJ2-7
abundance: -
len: 15
d_gene: TRBD2
CDR3aa: CASSPARREGSEQYF
CDR3nt: TGTGCCAGCAGCCCCGCTCGGCGGGAGGGGAGCGAGCAGTACTTC

v_gene: TRBV5-4
j_gene: TRBJ1-3
abundance: few
len: 15
d_gene: -
CDR3aa: CASSLDYSSGNTIYF
CDR3nt: TGTGCCAGCAGCTTGGATTACAGCTCTGGAAACACCATATATTTT

v_gene: TRBV10-3
j_gene: TRBJ2-5
abundance: -
len: 13
d_gene: TRBD1
CDR3aa: CAMGQGVGETQYF
CDR3nt: TGTGCCATGGGACAGGGCGTCGGTGAGACCCAGTACTTC

v_gene: TRBV19
j_gene: TRBJ1-4
abundance: -
len: 15
d_gene: TRBD1
CDR3aa: CASSMNRGSYEKLFF
CDR3nt: TGTGCCAGTAGTATGAACAGGGGTAGTTATGAAAAACTGTTTTTT

v_gene: TRBV4-1
j_gene: TRBJ2-5
abundance: -
len: 14
d_gene: -
CDR3aa: CASSQATEAETQYF
CDR3nt: TGCGCCAGCAGCCAAGCGACAGAGGCGGAGACCCAGTACTTC

v_gene: TRBV27
j_gene: TRBJ1-1
abundance: -
len: 15
d_gene: -
CDR3aa: CASSPNTGTNTEAFF
CDR3nt: TGTGCCAGCAGCCCTAACACGGGTACGAACACTGAAGCTTTCTTT

v_gene: TRBV6-5
j_gene: TRBJ1-2
abundance: -
len: 14
d_gene: -
CDR3aa: CASSYSSSHYGYTF
CDR3nt: TGTGCCAGCAGTTACTCGAGTAGTCATTATGGCTACACCTTC

v_gene: TRBV5-1
j_gene: TRBJ1-3
abundance: -
len: 14
d_gene: -
CDR3aa: CASSLGALSGAIYF
CDR3nt: TGCGCCAGCAGCTTGGGGGCTCTGTCGGGAGCCATATATTTT

v_gene: TRBV7-2
j_gene: TRBJ2-7
abundance: -
len: 16
d_gene: TRBD2
CDR3aa: CASSLVVTSLNLEQYF
CDR3nt: TGTGCCAGCAGCTTAGTTGTGACTAGCTTGAATCTCGAGCAGTACTTC

v_gene: TRBV24-1
j_gene: TRBJ1-1
abundance: -
len: 13
d_gene: -
CDR3aa: CATSDFQGTEAFF
CDR3nt: TGTGCCACCAGTGATTTCCAGGGGACTGAAGCTTTCTTT

v_gene: TRBV5-1
j_gene: TRBJ1-3
abundance: -
len: 15
d_gene: -
CDR3aa: CASSLEGFFGNTIYF
CDR3nt: TGCGCCAGCAGCTTGGAGGGGTTTTTTGGAAACACCATATATTTT